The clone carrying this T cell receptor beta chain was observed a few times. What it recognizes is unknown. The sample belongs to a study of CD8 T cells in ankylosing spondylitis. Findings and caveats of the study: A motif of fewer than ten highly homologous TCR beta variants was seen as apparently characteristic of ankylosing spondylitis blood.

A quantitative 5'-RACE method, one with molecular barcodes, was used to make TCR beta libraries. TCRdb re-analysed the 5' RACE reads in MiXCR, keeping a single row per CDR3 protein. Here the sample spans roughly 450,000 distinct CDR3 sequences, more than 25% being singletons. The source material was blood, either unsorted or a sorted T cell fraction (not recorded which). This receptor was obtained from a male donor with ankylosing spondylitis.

The CDR3 sequence is CASSWQGGTDTQYF. The CDR3 DNA reads TGTGCCAGCAGCTGGCAGGGTGGCACAGATACGCAGTATTTT. The chain uses TRBV7-2 and TRBJ2-3; D possibly corresponds to TRBD1 (5 bases). V shed 4 bases and J shed 1 base, with 9 bases lying between them. The CDR3 length is 14 residues. Per germline, CDR1 SGHTA and CDR2 FQGNSA.